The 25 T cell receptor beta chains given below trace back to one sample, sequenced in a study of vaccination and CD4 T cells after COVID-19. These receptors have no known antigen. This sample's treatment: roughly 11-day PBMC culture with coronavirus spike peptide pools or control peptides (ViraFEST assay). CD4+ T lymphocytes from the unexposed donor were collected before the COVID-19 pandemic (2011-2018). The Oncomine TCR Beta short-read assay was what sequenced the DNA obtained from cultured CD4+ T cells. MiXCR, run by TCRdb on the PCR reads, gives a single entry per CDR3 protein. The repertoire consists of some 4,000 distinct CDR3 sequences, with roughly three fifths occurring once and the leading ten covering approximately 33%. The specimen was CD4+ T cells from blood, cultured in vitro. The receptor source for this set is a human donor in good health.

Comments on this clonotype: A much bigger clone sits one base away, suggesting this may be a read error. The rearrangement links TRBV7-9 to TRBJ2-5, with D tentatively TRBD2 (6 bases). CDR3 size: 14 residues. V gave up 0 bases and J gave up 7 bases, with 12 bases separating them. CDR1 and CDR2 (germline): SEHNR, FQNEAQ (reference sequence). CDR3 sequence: CASSLARGWGTQYF. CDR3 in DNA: TGTGCCAGCAGCTTAGCCCGGGGGTGGGGGACCCAGTACTTC.

In DNA form, the CDR3 reads TGTGCCAGCACCCAAGGGCTAGCGGGGCCTCTTACGTTCTTC. Translated: CASTQGLAGPLTFF. The J gene is TRBJ2-1, the V gene TRBV6-2 or TRBV6-3; 9 bases line up with TRBD2. This CDR3 is built from 14 residues. Germline V gives CDR1 MNHEY, CDR2 SVGEGT. V trimming: 7 bases; J trimming: 15 bases; junction bases outside the gene matches: 16.

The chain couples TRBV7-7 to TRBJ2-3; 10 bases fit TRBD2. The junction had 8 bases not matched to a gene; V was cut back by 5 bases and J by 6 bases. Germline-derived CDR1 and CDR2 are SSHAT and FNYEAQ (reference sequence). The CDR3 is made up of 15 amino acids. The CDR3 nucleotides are TGTGCCAGCAGCCCTATAGCGGGAGGCTCCGATACGCAGTATTTT. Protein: CASSPIAGGSDTQYF.

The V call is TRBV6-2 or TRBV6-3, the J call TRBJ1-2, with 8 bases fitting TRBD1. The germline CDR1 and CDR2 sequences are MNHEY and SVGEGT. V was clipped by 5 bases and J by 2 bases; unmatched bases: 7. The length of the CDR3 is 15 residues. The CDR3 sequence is CASSKTGQANYGYTF. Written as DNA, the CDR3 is TGTGCCAGCAGTAAAACGGGACAGGCAAACTATGGCTACACCTTC.

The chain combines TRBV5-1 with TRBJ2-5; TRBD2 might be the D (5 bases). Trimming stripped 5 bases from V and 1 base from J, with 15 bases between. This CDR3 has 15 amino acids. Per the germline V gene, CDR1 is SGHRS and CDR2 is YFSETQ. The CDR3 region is CASRPSPAAQETQYF. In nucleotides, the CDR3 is TGCGCCAGCAGACCCTCCCCAGCGGCCCAAGAGACCCAGTACTTC.

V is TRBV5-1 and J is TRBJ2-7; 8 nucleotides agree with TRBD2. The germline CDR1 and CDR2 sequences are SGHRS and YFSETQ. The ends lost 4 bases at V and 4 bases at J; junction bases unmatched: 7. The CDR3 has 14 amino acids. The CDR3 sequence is CASSPGAGAYEQYF. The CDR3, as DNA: TGCGCCAGCAGCCCTGGAGCGGGAGCGTACGAGCAGTACTTC.

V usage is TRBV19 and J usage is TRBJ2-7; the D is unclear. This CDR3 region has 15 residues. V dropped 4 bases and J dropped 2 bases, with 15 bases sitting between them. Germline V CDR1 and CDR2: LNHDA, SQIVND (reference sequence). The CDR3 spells CASSKVAADPYEQYF. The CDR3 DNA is TGTGCCAGTAGTAAGGTGGCGGCAGACCCCTACGAGCAGTACTTC.

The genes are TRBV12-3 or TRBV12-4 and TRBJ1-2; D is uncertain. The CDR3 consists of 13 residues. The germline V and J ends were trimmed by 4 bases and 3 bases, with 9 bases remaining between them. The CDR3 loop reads CASSSRADYGYTF. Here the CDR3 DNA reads TGTGCCAGCAGTTCGAGGGCAGACTATGGCTACACCTTC.

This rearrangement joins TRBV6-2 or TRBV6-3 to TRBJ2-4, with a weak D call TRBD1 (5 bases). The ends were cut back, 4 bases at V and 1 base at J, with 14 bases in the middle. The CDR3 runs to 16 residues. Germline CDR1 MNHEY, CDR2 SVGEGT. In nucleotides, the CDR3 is TGTGCCAGCAGTTCAGTGGGGCGGTCGGCCAAAAACATTCAGTACTTC. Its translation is CASSSVGRSAKNIQYF.

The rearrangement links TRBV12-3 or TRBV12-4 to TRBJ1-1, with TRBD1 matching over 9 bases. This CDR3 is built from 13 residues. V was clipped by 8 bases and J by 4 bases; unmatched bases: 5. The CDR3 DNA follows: TGTGCCAGCTCCGGGACAGGGTTCACTGAAGCTTTCTTT. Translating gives CASSGTGFTEAFF.

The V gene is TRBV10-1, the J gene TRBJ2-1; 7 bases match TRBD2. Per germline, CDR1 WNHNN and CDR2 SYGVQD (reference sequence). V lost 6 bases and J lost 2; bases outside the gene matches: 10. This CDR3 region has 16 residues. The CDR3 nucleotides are TGCGCCAGCAGCGCTGCTAGCGGAACTACCTACAATGAGCAGTTCTTC. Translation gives CASSAASGTTYNEQFF.

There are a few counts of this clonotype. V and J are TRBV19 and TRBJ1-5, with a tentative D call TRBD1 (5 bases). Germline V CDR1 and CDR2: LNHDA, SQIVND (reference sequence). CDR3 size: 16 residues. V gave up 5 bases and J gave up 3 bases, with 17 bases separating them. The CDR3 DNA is TGTGCCAGTAGTCCGGCGGAGACAGCGAACAATCAGCCCCAGCATTTT. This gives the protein CASSPAETANNQPQHF. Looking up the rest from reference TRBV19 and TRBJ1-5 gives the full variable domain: DGGITQSPKYLFRKEGQNVTLSCEQNLNHDAMYWYRQDPGQGLRLIYYSQIVNDFQKGDIAEGYSVSREKKESFPLTVTSAQKNPTAFYLCASSPAETANNQPQHFGDGTRLSIL.

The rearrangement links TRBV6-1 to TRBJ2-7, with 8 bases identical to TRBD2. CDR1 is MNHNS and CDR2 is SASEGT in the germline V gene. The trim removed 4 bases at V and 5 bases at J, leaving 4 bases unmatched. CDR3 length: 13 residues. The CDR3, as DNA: TGTGCCAGCAGTGCCGGGGGGGTTAACGAGCAGTACTTC. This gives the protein CASSAGGVNEQYF.

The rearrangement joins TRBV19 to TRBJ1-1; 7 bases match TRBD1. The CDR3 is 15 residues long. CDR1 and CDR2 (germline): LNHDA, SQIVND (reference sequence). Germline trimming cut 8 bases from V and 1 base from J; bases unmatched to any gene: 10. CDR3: CASRSSGQPNTEAFF. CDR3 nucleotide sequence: TGTGCCAGTCGGTCTTCGGGACAGCCGAACACTGAAGCTTTCTTT. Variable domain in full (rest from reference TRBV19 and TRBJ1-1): DGGITQSPKYLFRKEGQNVTLSCEQNLNHDAMYWYRQDPGQGLRLIYYSQIVNDFQKGDIAEGYSVSREKKESFPLTVTSAQKNPTAFYLCASRSSGQPNTEAFFGQGTRLTVV.

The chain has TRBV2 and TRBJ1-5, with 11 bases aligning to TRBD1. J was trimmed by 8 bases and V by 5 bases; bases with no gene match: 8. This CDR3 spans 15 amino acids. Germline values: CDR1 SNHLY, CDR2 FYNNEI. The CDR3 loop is CASSLDRGRMEPQHF. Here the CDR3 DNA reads TGTGCCAGCAGTTTGGACAGGGGGCGCATGGAGCCCCAGCATTTT.

The CDR3 DNA sequence: TGTGCCAGTACCTGGGACACGGGGTATAATTCACCCCTCCACTTT. Amino acids: CASTWDTGYNSPLHF. This sequence joins TRBV19 and TRBJ1-6; tentatively, D is TRBD1 (6 bases). Between the trimmed V and J ends, which lost 7 bases and 4 bases, there was a span of 14 bases. The CDR3 is 15 residues long. Germline lookup yields CDR1 LNHDA and CDR2 SQIVND (reference sequence).

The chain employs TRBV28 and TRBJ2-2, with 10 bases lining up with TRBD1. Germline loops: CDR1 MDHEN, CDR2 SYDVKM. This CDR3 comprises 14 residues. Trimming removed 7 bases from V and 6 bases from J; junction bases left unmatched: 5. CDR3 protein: CASMGTGVPGELFF. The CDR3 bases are TGTGCCAGCATGGGGACAGGGGTCCCCGGGGAGCTGTTTTTT.

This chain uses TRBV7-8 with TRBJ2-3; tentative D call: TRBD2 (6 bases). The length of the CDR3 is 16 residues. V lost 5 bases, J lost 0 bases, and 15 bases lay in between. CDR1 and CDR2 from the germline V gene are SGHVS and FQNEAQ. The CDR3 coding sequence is TGTGCCAGCAGCCAGACCCGGAGGGCTAGCACAGATACGCAGTATTTT. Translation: CASSQTRRASTDTQYF.

CDR3 nucleotide sequence: TGTGCCAGCAGCTTACCGGGTGGAATTAACTATGGCTACACCTTC. It codes for CASSLPGGINYGYTF. The chain couples TRBV7-2 to TRBJ1-2; D call uncertain. Germline V lookup: CDR1 SGHTA, CDR2 FQGNSA. The V and J ends lost 2 bases and 1 base respectively, with 11 bases between them. This CDR3 comprises 15 residues.

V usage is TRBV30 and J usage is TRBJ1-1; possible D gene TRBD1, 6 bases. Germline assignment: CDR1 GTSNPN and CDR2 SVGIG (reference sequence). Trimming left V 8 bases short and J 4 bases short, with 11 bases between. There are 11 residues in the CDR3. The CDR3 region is CAVQGFTEAFF. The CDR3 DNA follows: TGTGCCGTACAGGGCTTCACTGAAGCTTTCTTT.

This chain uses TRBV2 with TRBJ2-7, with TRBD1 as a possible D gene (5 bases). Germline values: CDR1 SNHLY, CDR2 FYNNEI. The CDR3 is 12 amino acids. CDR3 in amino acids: CACRRGKYEQYF. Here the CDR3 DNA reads TGTGCTTGTCGAAGGGGCAAGTACGAGCAGTACTTC.

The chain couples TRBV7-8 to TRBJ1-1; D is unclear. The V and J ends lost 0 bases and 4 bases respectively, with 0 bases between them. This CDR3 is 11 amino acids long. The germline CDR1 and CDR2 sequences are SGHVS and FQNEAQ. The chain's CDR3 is CASSLATEAFF. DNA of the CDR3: TGTGCCAGCAGCTTAGCCACTGAAGCTTTCTTT.

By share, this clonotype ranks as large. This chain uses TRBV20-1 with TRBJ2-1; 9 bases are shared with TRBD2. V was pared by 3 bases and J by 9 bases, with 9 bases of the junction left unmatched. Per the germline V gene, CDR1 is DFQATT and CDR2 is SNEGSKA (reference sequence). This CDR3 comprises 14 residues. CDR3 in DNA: TGCAGTGCTAGGGGGCTAGCGGGGAGAGGTGAGCAGTTCTTC. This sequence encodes CSARGLAGRGEQFF.

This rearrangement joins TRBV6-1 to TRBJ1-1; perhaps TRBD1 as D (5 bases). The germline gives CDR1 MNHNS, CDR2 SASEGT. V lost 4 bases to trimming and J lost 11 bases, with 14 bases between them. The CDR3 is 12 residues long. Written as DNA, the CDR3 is TGTGCCAGCAGTGTGGACACGGGGCGGGCTTTCTTT. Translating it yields CASSVDTGRAFF.

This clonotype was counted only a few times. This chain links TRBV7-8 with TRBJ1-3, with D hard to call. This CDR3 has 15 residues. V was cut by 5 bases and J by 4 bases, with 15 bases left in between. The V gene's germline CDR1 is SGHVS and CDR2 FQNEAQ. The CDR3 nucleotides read TGTGCCAGCAGCCCCCAGGACGGGATCGGAAACACCATATATTTT. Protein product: CASSPQDGIGNTIYF.